This TCR beta chain comes out of a study of cytomegalovirus exposure and HLA in healthy donors. The overall study: Approximately 170 million T cells yielded some 120 million unique TCR beta sequences in earlier analysis.

Whole-study findings and limits: Common viral pathogens were later found to be apparently linked to several of the most significant clusters.

The PCR made use of 60 Vbeta and 13 Jbeta primers. Assay: immunoSEQ multiplex PCR; the TCRdb copy retains only in-frame clones and omits some. The sample carries some 200,000 clones, 82% recorded once. To note about this clone: Its matching antigen is unknown.

The V gene end was trimmed by 3 bases and the J gene end by 0 bases; junction bases not matched to a gene: 4. The CDR3 extends over 15 amino acids. Germline V gene data show CDR1 as SGDLS and CDR2 as YYNGEE. This TCR was recovered from a boy under 10 years old in good health and CMV-seronegative. The chain employs TRBV9 and TRBJ2-3, with 7 bases fitting TRBD2. Sequencing input: PBMCs. CDR3 amino acids: CASSASGYSTDTQYF. The CDR3 DNA follows: TGTGCCAGCAGCGCTAGCGGATACAGCACAGATACGCAGTATTTT.